This TCR beta chain was sequenced during a study of blood T cell repertoires in COVID-19. At the level of the study: Both acute and convalescent COVID-19 samples were obtained from the United States, Italy and Spain. In each case, the material was cDNA or gDNA derived from T cells, B-cell-depleted T cells, or PBMCs.

Original processing notes: Reference gene primer amplification gave estimated nucleated cell counts. The assay was immunoSEQ multiplex PCR, and TCRdb's table has in-frame clones only and misses some. V, J and clone size reflect that table, while D and trimming were determined from the DNA. The sample contains about 380,000 clones, around 84% of which appear only once. Germline V CDR1 and CDR2: MDHEN, SYDVKM. Trimming removed 11 bases at V and 0 bases at J, with 14 bases between. This CDR3 region has 14 residues. Sequenced input: peripheral blood. The chain recombines TRBV28 with TRBJ2-1, with TRBD2 as a possible D gene (6 bases). The sequence derives from a woman between 18 and 30 years old with acute or convalescent COVID-19. CDR3 bases: TGTGCCGTTGGGGGAGGACACTCCTACAATGAGCAGTTCTTC. This encodes CAVGGGHSYNEQFF.